This entry is about one T cell receptor beta chain. As yet, its antigen is unknown. The junction does not match germline at one end; this may be a read error. The sample holds other DNA sequences that translate to the same CDR3. These data are taken from a study of OX40 agonist ivuxolimab in advanced cancers. General study findings and limits: Low normalized T-cell clonal expansion was additionally recorded for some nonresponders.

The CDR3 is 15 residues long. The V gene's germline CDR1 is MNHEY and CDR2 SMNVEV (reference sequence). Sequencing was performed with immunoSEQ multiplex PCR; in TCRdb, only in-frame clones are kept and a portion is missing. Of roughly 80,000 clones in the sample, 80% to 90% were seen once. Sequences were derived from CD4+ or CD8+ T cells sorted from blood, sampled in a trial of the OX40 agonist ivuxolimab. This TCR derives from an adult with an advanced solid tumor such as melanoma, head and neck, liver or kidney cancer. V usage is TRBV27 and J usage is TRBJ1-1, with a tentative D call TRBD1 (5 bases). CDR3 in DNA: TGTGCTAGCAGTGATAATAGAGGGACGAACACTGAAGCTTTCTTT. Its translation: CASSDNRGTNTEAFF.